The clone carrying this T cell receptor (beta chain) came up a few times. The antigen is not known. A process of 5'RACE template switching, which added a universal primer site and UMIs, was used to make TCR cDNA. MiXCR was run by TCRdb on the 5' RACE reads, yielding one entry per CDR3 protein. In the table there are 150,000 to 200,000 distinct CDR3 sequences, 11% of which are singletons. This record belongs to a study of T cells after yellow fever vaccination. V lost 0 bases to trimming and J lost 3 bases; unmatched junction nucleotides: 4. Per germline, CDR1 LGHNA and CDR2 YNFKEQ. This CDR3 contains 16 residues. Study observations and caveats: Post-booster reappearance was seen for most primary-vaccination clones (96% CD4, roughly 91% CD8).

The clonotype was recovered from a man aged 18 to 35 who received the YFV17D yellow fever vaccine. This sequence joins TRBV4-2 and TRBJ1-2, with 10 bases identical to TRBD1. The sequencing here drew on CD8+ T cells sorted from PBMCs, taken 15 days after the yellow fever booster vaccination. The CDR3 region has the DNA TGTGCCAGCAGCCAAGAATTCGGGACAGGGGACTATGGCTACACCTTC. This gives the protein CASSQEFGTGDYGYTF.